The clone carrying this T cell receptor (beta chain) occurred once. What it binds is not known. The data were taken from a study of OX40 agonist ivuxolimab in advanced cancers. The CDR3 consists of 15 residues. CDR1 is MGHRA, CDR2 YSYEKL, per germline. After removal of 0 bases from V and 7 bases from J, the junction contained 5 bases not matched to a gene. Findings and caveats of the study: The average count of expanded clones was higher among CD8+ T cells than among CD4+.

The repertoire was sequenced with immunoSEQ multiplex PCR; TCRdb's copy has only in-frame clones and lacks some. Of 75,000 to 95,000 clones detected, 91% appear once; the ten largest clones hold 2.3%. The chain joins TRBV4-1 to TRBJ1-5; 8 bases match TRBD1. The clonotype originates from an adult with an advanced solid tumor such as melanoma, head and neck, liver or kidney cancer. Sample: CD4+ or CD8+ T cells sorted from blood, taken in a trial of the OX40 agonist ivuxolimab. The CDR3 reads CASSQEQGGGQPQHF. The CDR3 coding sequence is TGCGCCAGCAGCCAAGAACAGGGGGGAGGCCAGCCCCAGCATTTT.